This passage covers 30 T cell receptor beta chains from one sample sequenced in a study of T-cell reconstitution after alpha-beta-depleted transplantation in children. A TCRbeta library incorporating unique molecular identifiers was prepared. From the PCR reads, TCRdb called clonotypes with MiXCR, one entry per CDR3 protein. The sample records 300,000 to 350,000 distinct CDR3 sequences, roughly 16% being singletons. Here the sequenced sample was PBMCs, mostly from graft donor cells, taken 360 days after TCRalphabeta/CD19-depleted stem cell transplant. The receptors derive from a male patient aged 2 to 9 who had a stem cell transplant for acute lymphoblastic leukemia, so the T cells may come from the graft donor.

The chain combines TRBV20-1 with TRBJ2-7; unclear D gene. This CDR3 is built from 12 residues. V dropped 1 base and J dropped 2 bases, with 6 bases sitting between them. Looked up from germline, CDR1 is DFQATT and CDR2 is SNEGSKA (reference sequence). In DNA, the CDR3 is TGCAGTGCTAGAGCTCTAGCCTACGAGCAGTACTTC. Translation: CSARALAYEQYF.

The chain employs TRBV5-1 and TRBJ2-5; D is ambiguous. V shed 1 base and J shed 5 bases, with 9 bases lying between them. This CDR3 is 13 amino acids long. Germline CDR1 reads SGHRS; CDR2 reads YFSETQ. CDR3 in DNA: TGCGCCAGCAGCTTGTTAGGATATGAGACCCAGTACTTC. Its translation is CASSLLGYETQYF. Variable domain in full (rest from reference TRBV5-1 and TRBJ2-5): KAGVTQTPRYLIKTRGQQVTLSCSPISGHRSVSWYQQTPGQGLQFLFEYFSETQRNKGNFPGRFSGRQFSNSRSEMNVSTLELGDSALYLCASSLLGYETQYFGPGTRLLVL.

This CDR3 is CASSLRASGAFSGANVLTF. The CDR3 DNA sequence: TGTGCCAGCAGCTTAAGGGCTAGCGGGGCCTTCTCTGGGGCCAACGTCCTGACTTTC. The chain links TRBV7-3 to TRBJ2-6; 9 bases line up with TRBD2. This CDR3 has 19 amino acids. Germline loops: CDR1 SGHTA, CDR2 FQGTGA. V dropped 1 base and J dropped 0; count of bases not matched to a gene: 7.

CDR3 region: CASLSTGLNNEQFF. The CDR3 coding sequence is TGTGCCAGCCTTTCTACAGGGTTGAACAATGAGCAGTTCTTC. J is TRBJ2-1 and V is TRBV12-3 or TRBV12-4; TRBD1 is a possible D gene (6 bases). The CDR3 loop spans 14 amino acids. Trimming removed 8 bases from V and 5 bases from J, with 16 bases in between.

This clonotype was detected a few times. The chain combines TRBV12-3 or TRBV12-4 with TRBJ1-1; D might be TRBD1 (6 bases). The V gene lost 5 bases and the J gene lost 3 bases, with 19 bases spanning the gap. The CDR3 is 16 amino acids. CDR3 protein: CASSTGAPTRYTEAFF. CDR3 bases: TGTGCCAGCAGTACGGGGGCCCCTACACGATACACTGAAGCTTTCTTT.

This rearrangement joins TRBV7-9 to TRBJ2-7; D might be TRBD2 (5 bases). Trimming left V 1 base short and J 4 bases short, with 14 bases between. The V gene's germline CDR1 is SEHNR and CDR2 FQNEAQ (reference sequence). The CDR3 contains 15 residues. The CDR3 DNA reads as TGTGCCAGCAGCTTAGTTGGGAGAATGAGGTACGAGCAGTACTTC. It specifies CASSLVGRMRYEQYF. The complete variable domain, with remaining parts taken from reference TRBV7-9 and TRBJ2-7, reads DTGVSQNPRHKITKRGQNVTFRCDPISEHNRLYWYRQTLGQGPEFLTYFQNEAQLEKSRLLSDRFSAERPKGSFSTLEIQRTEQGDSAMYLCASSLVGRMRYEQYFGPGTRLTVT.

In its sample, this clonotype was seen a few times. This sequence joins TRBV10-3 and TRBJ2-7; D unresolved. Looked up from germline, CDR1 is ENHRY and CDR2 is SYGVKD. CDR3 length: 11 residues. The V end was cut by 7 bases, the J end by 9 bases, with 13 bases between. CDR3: CAITSTVGQYF. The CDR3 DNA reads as TGTGCCATCACCTCGACGGTGGGGCAGTACTTC.

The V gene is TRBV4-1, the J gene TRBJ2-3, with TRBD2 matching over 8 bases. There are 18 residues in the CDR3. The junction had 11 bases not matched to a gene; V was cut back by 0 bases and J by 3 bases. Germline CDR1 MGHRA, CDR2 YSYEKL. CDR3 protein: CASSQEASGRWETDTQYF. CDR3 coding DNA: TGCGCCAGCAGCCAAGAGGCGAGCGGGAGATGGGAAACAGATACGCAGTATTTT.

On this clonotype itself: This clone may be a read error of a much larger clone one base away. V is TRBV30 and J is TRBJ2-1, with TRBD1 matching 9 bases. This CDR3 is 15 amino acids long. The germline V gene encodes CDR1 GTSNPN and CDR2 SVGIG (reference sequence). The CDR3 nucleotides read TGTGCCTGGAGTGTACGGGACAGGGTTTACAGTGAGCAGTTCTTC. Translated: CAWSVRDRVYSEQFF.

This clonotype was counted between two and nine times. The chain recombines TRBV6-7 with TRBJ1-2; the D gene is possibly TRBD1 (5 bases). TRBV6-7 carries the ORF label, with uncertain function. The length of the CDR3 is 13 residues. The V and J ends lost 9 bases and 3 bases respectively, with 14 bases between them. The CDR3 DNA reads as TGTGCCAGGCCTCGCAGGGTTTACTATGGCTACACCTTC. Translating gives CARPRRVYYGYTF.

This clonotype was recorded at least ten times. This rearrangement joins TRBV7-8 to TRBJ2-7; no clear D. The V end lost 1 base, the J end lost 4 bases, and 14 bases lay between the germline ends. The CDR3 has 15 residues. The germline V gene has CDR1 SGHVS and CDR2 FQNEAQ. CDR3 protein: CASSLGVLGMYEQYF. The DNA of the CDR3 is TGTGCCAGCAGCTTAGGGGTCCTAGGGATGTACGAGCAGTACTTC.

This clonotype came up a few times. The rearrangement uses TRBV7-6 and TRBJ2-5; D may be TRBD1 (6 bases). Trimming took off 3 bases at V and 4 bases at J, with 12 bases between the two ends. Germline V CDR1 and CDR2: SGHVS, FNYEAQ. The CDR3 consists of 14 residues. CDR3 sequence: CASSLQTGRETQYF. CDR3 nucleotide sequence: TGTGCCAGCAGCTTGCAGACAGGCCGAGAGACCCAGTACTTC.

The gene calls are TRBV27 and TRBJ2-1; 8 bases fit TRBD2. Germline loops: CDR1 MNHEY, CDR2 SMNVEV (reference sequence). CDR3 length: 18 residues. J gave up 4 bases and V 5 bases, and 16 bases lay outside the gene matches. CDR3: CASSPILGRATRYNEQFF. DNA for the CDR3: TGTGCCAGCAGTCCGATTCTCGGGAGGGCCACCCGATACAATGAGCAGTTCTTC.

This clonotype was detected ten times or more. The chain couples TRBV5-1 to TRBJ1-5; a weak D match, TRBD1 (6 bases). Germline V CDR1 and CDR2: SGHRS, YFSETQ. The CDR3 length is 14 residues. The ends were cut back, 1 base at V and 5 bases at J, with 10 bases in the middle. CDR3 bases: TGCGCCAGCAGCTTGAAGCCAGGGGATCAGCCCCAGCATTTT. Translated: CASSLKPGDQPQHF.

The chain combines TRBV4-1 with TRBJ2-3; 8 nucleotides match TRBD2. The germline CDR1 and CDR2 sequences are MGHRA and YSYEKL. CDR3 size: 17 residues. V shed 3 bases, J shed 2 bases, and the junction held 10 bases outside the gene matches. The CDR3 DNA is TGCGCCAGCAGCCACCCGGCGGGGGGTAGTTCCACAGATACGCAGTATTTT. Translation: CASSHPAGGSSTDTQYF.

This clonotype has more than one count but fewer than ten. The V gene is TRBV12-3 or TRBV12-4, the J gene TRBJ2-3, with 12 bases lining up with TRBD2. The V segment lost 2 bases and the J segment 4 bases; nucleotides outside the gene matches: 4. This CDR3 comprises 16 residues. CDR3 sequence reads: CASSLTTSGSSDTQYF. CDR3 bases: TGTGCCAGCAGTTTAACGACTAGCGGGAGTTCAGATACGCAGTATTTT.

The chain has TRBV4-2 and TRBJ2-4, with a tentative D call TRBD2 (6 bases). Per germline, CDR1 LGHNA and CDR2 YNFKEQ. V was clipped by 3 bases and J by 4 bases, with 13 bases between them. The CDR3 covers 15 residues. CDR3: CASSHLRRAKNIQYF. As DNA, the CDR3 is TGTGCCAGCAGCCACCTCAGGAGGGCGAAAAACATTCAGTACTTC.

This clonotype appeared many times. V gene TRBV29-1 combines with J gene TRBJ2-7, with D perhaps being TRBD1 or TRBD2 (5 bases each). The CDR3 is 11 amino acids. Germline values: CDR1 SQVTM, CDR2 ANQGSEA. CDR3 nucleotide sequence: TGCAGTGGGACGGCTGCCTACGAGCAGTACTTC. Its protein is CSGTAAYEQYF.

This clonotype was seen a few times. The CDR3 DNA is TGTGCCAGCAGTGCCGGACAGGGTGTAGGGACCCTCCACTTT. Translating gives CASSAGQGVGTLHF. The chain carries TRBV27 and TRBJ1-6; 8 positions match TRBD1. Germline V gives CDR1 MNHEY, CDR2 SMNVEV (reference sequence). J lost 14 bases, V lost 5 bases, and 11 bases had no gene match. This CDR3 spans 14 amino acids.

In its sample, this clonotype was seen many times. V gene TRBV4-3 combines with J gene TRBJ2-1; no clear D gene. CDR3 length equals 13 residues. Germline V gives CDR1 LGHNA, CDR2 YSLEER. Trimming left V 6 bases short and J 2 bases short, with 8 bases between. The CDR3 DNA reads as TGCGCCAGCAGTGGTGGAACCTACAATGAGCAGTTCTTC. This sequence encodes CASSGGTYNEQFF.

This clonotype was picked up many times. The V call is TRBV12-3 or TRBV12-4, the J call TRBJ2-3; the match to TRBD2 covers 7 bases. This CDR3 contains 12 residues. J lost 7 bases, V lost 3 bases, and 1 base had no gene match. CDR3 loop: CASSLGGNTQYF. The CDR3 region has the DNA TGTGCCAGCAGTTTGGGAGGGAATACGCAGTATTTT.

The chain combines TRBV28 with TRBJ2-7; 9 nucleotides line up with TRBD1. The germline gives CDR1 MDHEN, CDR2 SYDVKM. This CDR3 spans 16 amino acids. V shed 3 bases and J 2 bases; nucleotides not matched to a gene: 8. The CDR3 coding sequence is TGTGCCAGCAGTTTGTTTTCGGGGACAGGGACCTACGAGCAGTACTTC. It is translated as CASSLFSGTGTYEQYF.

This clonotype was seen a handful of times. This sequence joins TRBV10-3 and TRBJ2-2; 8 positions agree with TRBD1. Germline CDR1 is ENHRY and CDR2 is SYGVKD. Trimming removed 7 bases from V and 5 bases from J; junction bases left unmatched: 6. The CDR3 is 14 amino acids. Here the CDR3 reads CAITQGAQTGELFF. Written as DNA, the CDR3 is TGTGCCATCACGCAGGGGGCCCAAACCGGGGAGCTGTTTTTT.

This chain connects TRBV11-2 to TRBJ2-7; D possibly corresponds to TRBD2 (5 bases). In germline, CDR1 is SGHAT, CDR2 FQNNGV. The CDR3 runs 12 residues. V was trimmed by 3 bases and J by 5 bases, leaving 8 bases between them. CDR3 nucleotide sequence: TGTGCCAGCAGCTTTGCTAGCAACGAGCAGTACTTC. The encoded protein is CASSFASNEQYF.

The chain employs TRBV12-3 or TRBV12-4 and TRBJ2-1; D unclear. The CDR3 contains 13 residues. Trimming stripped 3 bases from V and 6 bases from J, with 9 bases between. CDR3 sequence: CASSFGLANEQFF. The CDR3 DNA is TGTGCCAGCAGTTTCGGGTTAGCCAATGAGCAGTTCTTC.

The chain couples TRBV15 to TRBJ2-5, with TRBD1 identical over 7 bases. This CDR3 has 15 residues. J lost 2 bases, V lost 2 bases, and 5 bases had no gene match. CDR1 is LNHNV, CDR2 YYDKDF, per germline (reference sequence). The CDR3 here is CATSRIRDSQETQYF. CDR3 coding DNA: TGTGCCACCAGCAGAATCCGGGACAGTCAAGAGACCCAGTACTTC. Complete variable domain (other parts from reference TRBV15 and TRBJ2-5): DAMVIQNPRYQVTQFGKPVTLSCSQTLNHNVMYWYQQKSSQAPKLLFHYYDKDFNNEADTPDNFQSRRPNTSFCFLDIRSPGLGDTAMYLCATSRIRDSQETQYFGPGTRLLVL.

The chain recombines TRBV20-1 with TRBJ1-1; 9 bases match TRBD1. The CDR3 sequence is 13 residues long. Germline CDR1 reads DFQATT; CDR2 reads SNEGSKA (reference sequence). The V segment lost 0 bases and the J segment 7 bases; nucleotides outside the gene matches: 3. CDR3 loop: CSARDRGQGEAFF. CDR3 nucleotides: TGCAGTGCTAGAGATCGGGGACAGGGTGAAGCTTTCTTT.

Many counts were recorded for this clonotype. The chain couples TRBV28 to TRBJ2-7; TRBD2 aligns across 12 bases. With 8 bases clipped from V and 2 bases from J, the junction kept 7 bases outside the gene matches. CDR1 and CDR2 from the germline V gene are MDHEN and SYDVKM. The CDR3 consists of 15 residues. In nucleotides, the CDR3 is TGTGCCAGCGAGACTAGCGGGAGTCTCCCCTACGAGCAGTACTTC. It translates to CASETSGSLPYEQYF.

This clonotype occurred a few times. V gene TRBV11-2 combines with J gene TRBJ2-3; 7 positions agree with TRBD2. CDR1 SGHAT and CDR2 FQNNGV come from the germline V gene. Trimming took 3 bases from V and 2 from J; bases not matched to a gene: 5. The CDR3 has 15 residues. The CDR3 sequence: CASSFSGHPTDTQYF. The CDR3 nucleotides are TGTGCCAGCAGCTTTAGCGGGCACCCCACAGATACGCAGTATTTT. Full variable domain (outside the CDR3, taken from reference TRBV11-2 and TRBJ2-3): EAGVAQSPRYKIIEKRQSVAFWCNPISGHATLYWYQQILGQGPKLLIQFQNNGVVDDSQLPKDRFSAERLKGVDSTLKIQPAKLEDSAVYLCASSFSGHPTDTQYFGPGTRLTVL.

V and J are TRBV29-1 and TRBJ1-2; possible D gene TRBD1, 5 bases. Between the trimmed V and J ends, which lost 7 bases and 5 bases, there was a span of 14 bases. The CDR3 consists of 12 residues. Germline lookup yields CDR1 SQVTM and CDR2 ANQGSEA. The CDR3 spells CSGGPGAYGYTF. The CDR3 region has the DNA TGCAGCGGGGGCCCCGGTGCGTATGGCTACACCTTC.